This TCR beta chain was observed in a study of T cells in localized non-small cell lung cancer. The protocol was immunoSEQ multiplex PCR, while the TCRdb copy is restricted to in-frame clones and leaves out a portion. The data contain under 55,000 clones, 60% to 85% of them singletons. The J segment lost 5 bases and the V segment lost 6 bases, leaving 7 bases of the junction unmatched. CDR1 is ENHRY and CDR2 is SYGVKD in the germline V gene. The CDR3 totals 15 residues. V and J are TRBV10-3 and TRBJ2-2, with 9 bases matching TRBD2. The receptor was derived from a woman between 35 and 70 years old with stage II lung adenocarcinoma. This material consisted of PBMCs, taken before any cancer treatment. CDR3: CAIRGSGGDTGELFF. CDR3 in DNA: TGTGCCATCAGGGGTAGCGGGGGAGATACCGGGGAGCTGTTTTTT.